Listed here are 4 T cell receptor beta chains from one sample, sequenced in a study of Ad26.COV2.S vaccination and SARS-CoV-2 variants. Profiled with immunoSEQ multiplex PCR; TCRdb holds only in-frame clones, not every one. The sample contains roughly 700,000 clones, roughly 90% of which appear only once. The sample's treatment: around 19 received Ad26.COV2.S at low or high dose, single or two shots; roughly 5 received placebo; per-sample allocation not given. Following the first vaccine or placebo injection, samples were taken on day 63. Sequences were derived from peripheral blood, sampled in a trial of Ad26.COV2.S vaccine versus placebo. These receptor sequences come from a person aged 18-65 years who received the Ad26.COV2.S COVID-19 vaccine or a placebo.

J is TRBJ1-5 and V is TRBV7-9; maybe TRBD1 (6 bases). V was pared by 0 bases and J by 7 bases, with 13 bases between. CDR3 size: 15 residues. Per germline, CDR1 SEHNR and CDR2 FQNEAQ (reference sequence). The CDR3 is CASSLAKRGEQPQHF. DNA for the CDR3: TGTGCCAGCAGCTTAGCGAAGAGGGGGGAGCAGCCCCAGCATTTT.

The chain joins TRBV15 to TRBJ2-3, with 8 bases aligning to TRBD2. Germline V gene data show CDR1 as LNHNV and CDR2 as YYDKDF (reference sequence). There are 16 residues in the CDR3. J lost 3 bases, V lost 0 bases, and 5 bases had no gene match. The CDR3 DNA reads TGTGCCACCAGCAGAGATACGGCGGGAGGTACAGATACGCAGTATTTT. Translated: CATSRDTAGGTDTQYF.

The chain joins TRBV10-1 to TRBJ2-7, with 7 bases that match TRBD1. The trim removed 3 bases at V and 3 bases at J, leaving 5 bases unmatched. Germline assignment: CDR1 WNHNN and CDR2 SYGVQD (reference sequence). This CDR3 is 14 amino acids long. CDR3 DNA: TGCGCCAGCAGTGATGACGGGACAGTCTACGAGCAGTACTTC. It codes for CASSDDGTVYEQYF.

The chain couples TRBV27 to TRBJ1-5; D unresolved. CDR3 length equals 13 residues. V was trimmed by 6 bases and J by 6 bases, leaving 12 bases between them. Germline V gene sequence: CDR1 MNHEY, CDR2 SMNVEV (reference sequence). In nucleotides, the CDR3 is TGTGCCAGCAGGCTTGGGGTGGGTCAGCCCCAGCATTTT. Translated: CASRLGVGQPQHF.